This record looks at one T cell receptor (beta chain) sequence and its context. Its target is not known. V was pared by 5 bases and J by 2 bases, with 16 bases between. Looked up from germline, CDR1 is MRHNA and CDR2 is SNTAGT. The CDR3 has 16 residues. The data are from a study of regulatory T cells in long-lasting Graves disease. Study-wide points: Newly diagnosed patients had higher TCR diversity than persistent Graves' patients did.

Regarding time point: persistent/refractory GD, antithyroid drugs over 5 years with positive TRAb. With RNA extracted from PBMCs as input, the TCR library was made. Libraries of TCR beta came from iRepertoire HTBI primers plus Arm-PCR of CDR3 regions. TCRdb independently ran MiXCR on the multiplex PCR reads; one entry per CDR3 protein. The sample lists around 340,000 distinct CDR3 sequences; roughly a fifth were seen once. The sequences come from peripheral blood mononuclear cells (PBMCs), collected when the disease was refractory, from a patient treated with antithyroid drugs. The receptor comes from a female donor with Graves disease. This chain joins TRBV6-4 and TRBJ1-5, with D uncertain. CDR3 nucleotide sequence: TGTGCCAGCAGTTACGCCCCTCCTGGTGGCAATCAGCCCCAGCATTTT. It specifies CASSYAPPGGNQPQHF.